This TCR beta chain emerged from a study of T cells after yellow fever vaccination. Overall study context: Fractions of low cell number were prepared using SMART-Seq v4 Ultra Low Input.

In this sample, this clonotype turned up a few times. Antigen unknown. Template-switching 5'RACE yielded the TCR cDNA; a universal primer site and UMIs were added in the process. TCRdb itself ran the 5' RACE reads through MiXCR, one entry per CDR3 protein. This sample carries 200,000 to 250,000 distinct CDR3 sequences, 6.9% of them seen once, and the ten largest clones take over 0.65%. Study-level findings and limits: CD4 and CD8 compartments shared a small share of clonotypes. Post-booster reappearance was seen for most primary-vaccination clones (about 95% CD4, around 88% CD8).

V was clipped by 4 bases and J by 0 bases, with 10 bases between them. Germline V CDR1 and CDR2: SNHLY, FYNNEI. The CDR3 spans 15 residues. The sample here was CD4+ T cells sorted from PBMCs, taken 15 days after the yellow fever booster vaccination. The chain combines TRBV2 with TRBJ2-1; D possibly corresponds to TRBD2 (5 bases). This clonotype originated in a man aged 30-40 years who received the YFV17D yellow fever vaccine. The CDR3 nucleotides are TGTGCCAGCAGTGTAGAGGGAAGCTCCTACAATGAGCAGTTCTTC. It translates to CASSVEGSSYNEQFF.